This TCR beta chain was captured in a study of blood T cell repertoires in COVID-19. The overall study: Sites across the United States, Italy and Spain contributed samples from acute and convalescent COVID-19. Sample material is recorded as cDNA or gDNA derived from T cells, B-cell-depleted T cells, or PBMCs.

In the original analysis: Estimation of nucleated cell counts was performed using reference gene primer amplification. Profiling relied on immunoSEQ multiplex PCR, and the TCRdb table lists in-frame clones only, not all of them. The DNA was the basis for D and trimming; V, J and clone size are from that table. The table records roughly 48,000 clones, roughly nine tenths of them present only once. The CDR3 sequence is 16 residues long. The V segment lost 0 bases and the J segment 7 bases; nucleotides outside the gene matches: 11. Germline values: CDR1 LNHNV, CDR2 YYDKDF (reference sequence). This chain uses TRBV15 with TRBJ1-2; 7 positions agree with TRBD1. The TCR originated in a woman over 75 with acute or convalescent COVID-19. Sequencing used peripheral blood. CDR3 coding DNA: TGTGCCACCAGCAGAGAGCATGGACCCCAGGGGGGTGGCTACACCTTC. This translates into CATSREHGPQGGGYTF.